This entry features one TCR beta chain sequence. The antigen remains undetermined. CDR3 size: 14 residues. Trimming took 1 base from V and 6 from J; bases not matched to a gene: 2. CDR1 and CDR2 (germline): SGHTA, FQGTGA. The sample belongs to a study of cytomegalovirus exposure and HLA in healthy donors. Overall study results and limits: TCR beta sequences reportedly predicted most subjects' HLA-A and HLA-B alleles accurately. Common viral pathogens were later found to be apparently linked to several of the most significant clusters. In vitro, three CMV-associated chains proved specific for CMV antigens.

Vbeta (60) and Jbeta (13) primers were used in the PCR. Per the study methods: A later analysis counted some 87 million unique TCR beta chains, some 10 million shared. Profiling relied on immunoSEQ multiplex PCR, and the TCRdb table lists in-frame clones only, not all of them. That table supplies the V and J calls and clone size; D and trimming were determined from the DNA. The sample has about 94,000 clones; more than 75% are singletons. Sequencing was done on a sample of PBMCs. V gene TRBV7-3 combines with J gene TRBJ2-1; 8 bases fit TRBD2. The receptor comes from a human donor in good health. CDR3 residues: CASSLNGGGNEQFF. The CDR3 nucleotides are TGTGCCAGCAGCTTAAACGGGGGGGGCAATGAGCAGTTCTTC.